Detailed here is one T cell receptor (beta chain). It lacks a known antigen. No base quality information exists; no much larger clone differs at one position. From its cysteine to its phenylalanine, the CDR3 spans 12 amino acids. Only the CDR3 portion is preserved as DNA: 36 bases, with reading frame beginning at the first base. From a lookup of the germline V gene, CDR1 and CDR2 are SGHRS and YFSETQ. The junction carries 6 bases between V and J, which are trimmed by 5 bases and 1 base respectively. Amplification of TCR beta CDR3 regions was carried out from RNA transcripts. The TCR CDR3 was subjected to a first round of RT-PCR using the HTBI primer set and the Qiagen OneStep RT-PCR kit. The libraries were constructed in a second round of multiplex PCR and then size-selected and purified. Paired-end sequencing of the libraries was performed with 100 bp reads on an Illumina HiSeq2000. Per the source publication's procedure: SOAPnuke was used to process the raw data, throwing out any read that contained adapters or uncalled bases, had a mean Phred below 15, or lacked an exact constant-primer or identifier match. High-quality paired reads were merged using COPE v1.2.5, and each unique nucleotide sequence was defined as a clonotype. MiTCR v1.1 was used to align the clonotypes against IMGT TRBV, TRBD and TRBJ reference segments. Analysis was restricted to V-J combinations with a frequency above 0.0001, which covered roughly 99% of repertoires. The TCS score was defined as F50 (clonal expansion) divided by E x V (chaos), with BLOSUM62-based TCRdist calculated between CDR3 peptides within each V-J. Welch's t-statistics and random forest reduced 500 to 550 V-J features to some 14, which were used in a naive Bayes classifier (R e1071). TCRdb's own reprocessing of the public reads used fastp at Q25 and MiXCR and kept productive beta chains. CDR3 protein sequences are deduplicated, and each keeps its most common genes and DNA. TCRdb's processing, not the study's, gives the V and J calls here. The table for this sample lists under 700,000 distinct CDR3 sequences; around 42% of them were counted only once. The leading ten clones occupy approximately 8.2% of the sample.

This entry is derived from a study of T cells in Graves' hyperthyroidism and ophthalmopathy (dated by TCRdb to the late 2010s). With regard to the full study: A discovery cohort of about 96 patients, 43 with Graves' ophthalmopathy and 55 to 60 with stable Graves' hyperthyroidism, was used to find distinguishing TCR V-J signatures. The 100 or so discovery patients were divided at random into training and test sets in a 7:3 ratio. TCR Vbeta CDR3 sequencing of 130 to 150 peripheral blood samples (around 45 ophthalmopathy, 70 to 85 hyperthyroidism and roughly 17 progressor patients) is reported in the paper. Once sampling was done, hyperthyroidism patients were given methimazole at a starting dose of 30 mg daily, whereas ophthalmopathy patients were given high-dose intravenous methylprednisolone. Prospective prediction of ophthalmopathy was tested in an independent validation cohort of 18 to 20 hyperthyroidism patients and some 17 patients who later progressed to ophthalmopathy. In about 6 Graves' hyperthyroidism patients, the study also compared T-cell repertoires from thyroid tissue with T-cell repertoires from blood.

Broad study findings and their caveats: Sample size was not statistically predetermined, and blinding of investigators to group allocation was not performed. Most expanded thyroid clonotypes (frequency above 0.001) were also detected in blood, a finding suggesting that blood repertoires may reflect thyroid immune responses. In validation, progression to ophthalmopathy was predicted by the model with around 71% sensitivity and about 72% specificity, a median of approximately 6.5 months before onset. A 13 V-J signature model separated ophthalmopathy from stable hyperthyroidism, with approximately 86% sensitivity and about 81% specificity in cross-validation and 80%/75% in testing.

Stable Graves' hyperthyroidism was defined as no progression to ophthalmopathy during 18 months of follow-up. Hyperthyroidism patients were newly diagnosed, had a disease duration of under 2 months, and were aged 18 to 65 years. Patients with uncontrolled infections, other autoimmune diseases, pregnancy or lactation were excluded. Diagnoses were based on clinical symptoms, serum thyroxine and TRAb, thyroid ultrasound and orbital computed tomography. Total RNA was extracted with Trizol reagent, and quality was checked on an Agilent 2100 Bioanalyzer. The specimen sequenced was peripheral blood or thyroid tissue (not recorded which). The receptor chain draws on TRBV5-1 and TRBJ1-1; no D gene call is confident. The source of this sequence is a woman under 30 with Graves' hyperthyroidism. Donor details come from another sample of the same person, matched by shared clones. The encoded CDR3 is CASRNRNTEAFF. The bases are TGCGCCAGCAGAAATAGGAACACTGAAGCTTTCTTT.